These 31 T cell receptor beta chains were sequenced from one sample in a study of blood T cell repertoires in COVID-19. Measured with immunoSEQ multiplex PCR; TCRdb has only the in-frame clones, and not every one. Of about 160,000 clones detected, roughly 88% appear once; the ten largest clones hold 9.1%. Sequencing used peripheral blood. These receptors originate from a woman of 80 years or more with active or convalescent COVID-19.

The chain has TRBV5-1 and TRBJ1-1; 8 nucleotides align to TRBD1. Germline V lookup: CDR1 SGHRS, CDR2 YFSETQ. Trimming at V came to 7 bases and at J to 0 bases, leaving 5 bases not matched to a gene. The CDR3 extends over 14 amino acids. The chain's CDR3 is CASSRQGLNTEAFF. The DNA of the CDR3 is TGCGCCAGCTCACGACAGGGGTTGAACACTGAAGCTTTCTTT. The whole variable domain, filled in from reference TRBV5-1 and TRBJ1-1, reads KAGVTQTPRYLIKTRGQQVTLSCSPISGHRSVSWYQQTPGQGLQFLFEYFSETQRNKGNFPGRFSGRQFSNSRSEMNVSTLELGDSALYLCASSRQGLNTEAFFGQGTRLTVV.

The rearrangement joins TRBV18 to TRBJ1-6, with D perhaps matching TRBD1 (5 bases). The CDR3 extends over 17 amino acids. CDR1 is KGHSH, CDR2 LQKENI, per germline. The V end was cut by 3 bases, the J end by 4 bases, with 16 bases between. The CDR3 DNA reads TGTGCCAGCTCACCGTCAGCGGGGGAGACTTATAATTCACCCCTCCACTTT. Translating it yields CASSPSAGETYNSPLHF.

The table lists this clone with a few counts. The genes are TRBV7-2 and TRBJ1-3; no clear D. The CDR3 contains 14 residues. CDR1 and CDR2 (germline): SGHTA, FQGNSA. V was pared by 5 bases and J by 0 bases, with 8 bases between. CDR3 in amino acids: CASSPNSSGNTIYF. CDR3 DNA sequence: TGTGCCAGCAGCCCCAACAGCTCTGGAAACACCATATATTTT.

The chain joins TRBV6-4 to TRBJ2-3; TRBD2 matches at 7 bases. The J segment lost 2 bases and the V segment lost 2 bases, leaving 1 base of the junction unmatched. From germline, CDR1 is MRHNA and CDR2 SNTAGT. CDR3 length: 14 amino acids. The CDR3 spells CASSDRGDTDTQYF. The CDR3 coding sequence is TGTGCCAGCAGTGACCGGGGGGACACAGATACGCAGTATTTT.

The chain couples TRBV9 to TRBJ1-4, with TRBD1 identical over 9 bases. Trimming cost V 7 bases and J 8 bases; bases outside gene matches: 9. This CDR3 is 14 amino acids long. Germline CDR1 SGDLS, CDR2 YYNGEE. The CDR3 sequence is CASGEGQGGEKLFF. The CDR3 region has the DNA TGTGCCAGCGGGGAGGGACAGGGTGGAGAAAAACTGTTTTTT.

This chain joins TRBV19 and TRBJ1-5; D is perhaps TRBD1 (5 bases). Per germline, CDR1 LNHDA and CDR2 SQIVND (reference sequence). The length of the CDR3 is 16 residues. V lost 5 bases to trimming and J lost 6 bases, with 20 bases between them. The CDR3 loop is CASSVSTSQGSQPQHF. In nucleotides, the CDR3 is TGTGCCAGTAGTGTCTCTACGTCCCAGGGAAGTCAGCCCCAGCATTTT.

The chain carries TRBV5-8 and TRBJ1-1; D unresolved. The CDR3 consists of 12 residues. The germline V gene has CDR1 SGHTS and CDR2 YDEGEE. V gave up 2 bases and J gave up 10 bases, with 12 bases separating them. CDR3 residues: CASSFAGFAAFF. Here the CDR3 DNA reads TGTGCCAGCAGCTTTGCGGGGTTTGCAGCTTTCTTT.

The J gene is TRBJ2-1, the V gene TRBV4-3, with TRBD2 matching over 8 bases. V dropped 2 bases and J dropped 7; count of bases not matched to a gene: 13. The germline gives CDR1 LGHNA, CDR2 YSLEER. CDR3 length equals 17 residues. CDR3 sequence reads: CASSQYGTGGANNEQFF. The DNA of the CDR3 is TGCGCCAGCAGCCAATATGGGACGGGGGGGGCCAATAATGAGCAGTTCTTC.

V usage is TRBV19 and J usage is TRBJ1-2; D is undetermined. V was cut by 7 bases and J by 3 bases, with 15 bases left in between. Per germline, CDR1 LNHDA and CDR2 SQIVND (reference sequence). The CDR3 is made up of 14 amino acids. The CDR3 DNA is TGTGCCAGTACCCCCTCGGGGTTAGACTATGGCTACACCTTC. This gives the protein CASTPSGLDYGYTF.

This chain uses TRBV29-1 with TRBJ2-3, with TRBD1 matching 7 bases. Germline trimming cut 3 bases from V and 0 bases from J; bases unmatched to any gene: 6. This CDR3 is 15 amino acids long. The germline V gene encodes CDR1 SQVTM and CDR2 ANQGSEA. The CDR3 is CSVDYRGTSTDTQYF. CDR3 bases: TGCAGCGTTGACTACAGGGGAACTAGCACAGATACGCAGTATTTT.

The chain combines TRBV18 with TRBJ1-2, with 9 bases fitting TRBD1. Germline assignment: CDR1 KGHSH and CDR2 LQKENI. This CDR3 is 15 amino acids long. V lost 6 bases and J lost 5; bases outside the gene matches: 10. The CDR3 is CASSPTGGERYGYTF. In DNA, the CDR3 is TGTGCCAGCTCTCCCACAGGGGGCGAACGGTATGGCTACACCTTC.

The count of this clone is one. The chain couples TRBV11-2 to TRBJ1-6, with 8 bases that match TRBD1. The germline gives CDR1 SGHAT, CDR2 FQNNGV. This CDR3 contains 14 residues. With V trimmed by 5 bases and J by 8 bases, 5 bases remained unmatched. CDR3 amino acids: CASSPAGGDSPLHF. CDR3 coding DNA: TGTGCCAGCAGCCCCGCAGGGGGCGATTCACCCCTCCACTTT.

The CDR3 nucleotides are TGTGCCAGCAGCCAGACAGGGGGCGCCTCCCGAGCTTTCTTT. Translating gives CASSQTGGASRAFF. The V gene is TRBV7-2, the J gene TRBJ1-1; 10 bases are shared with TRBD1. The CDR3 sequence is 14 residues long. V shed 5 bases, J shed 10 bases, and the junction held 10 bases outside the gene matches. Germline CDR1 reads SGHTA; CDR2 reads FQGNSA.

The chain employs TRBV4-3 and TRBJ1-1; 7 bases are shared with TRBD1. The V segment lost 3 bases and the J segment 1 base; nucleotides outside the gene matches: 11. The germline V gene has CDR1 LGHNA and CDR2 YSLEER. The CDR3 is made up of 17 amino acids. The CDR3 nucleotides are TGCGCCAGCAGCCAGATATTCGACAGGGCGACGAACACTGAAGCTTTCTTT. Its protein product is CASSQIFDRATNTEAFF.

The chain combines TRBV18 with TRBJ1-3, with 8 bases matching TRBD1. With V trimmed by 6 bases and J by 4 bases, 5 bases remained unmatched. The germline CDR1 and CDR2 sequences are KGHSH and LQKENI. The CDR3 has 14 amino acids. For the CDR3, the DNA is TGTGCCAGCTCCGCAGGGGGCTTCGGAAACACCATATATTTT. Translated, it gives CASSAGGFGNTIYF.

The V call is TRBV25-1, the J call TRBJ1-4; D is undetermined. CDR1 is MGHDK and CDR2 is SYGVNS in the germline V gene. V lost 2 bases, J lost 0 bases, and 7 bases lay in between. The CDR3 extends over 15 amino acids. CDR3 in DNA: TGTGCCAGCAGTGAACGAGCGGCAACTAATGAAAAACTGTTTTTT. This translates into CASSERAATNEKLFF.

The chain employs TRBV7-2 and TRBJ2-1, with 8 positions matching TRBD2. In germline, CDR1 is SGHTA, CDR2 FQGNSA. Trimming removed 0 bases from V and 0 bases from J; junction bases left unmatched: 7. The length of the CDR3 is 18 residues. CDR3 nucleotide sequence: TGTGCCAGCAGCTTAGCGCGTTGGCGGGGGGTCTCCTACAATGAGCAGTTCTTC. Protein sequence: CASSLARWRGVSYNEQFF.

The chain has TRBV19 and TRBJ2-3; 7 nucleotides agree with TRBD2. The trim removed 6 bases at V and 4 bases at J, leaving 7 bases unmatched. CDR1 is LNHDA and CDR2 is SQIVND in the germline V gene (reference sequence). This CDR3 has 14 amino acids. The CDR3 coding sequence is TGTGCCAGTAGGCGAAGCGGGGAGGCAGATACGCAGTATTTT. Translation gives CASRRSGEADTQYF.

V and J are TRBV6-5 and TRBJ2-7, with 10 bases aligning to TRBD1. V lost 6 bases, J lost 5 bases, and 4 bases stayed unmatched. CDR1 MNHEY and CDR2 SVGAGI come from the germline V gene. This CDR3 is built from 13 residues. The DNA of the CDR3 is TGTGCCAGCAGCCCCGGGACAGGGGACGAGCAGTACTTC. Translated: CASSPGTGDEQYF.

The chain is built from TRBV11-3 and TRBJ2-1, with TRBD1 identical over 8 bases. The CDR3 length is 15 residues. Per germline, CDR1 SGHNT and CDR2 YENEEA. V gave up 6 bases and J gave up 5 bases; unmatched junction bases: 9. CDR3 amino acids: CASRPPGQEHNEQFF. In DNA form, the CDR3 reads TGTGCCAGCAGGCCCCCGGGACAGGAACACAATGAGCAGTTCTTC. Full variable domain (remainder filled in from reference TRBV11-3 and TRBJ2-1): EAGVVQSPRYKIIEKKQPVAFWCNPISGHNTLYWYLQNLGQGPELLIRYENEEAVDDSQLPKDRFSAERLKGVDSTLKIQPAELGDSAVYLCASRPPGQEHNEQFFGPGTRLTVL.

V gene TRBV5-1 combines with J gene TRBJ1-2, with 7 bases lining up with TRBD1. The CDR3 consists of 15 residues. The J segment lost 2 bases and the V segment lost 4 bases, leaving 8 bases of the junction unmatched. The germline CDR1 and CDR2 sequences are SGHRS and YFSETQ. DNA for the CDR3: TGCGCCAGCAGCACCGCCGGGACAGCGAACTATGGCTACACCTTC. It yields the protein CASSTAGTANYGYTF.

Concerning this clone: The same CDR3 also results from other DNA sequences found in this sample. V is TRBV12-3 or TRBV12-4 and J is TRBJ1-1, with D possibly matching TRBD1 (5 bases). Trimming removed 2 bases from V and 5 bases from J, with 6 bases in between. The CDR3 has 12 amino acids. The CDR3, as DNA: TGTGCCAGCAGTTTAAGGGGAACTGAAGCTTTCTTT. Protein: CASSLRGTEAFF.

The CDR3 spells CASSIGQSREKLFF. DNA for the CDR3: TGTGCCAGTAGTATAGGACAGTCGCGCGAAAAACTGTTTTTT. This sequence joins TRBV19 and TRBJ1-4, with D tentatively TRBD1 (5 bases). This CDR3 has 14 residues. The V end lost 1 base, the J end lost 8 bases, and 11 bases lay between the germline ends. The germline CDR1 and CDR2 sequences are LNHDA and SQIVND (reference sequence).

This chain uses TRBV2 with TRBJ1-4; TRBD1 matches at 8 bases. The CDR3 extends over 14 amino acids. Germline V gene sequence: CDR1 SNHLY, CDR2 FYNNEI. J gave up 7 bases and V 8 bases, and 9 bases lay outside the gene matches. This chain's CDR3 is CASGTQGGLEKLFF. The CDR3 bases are TGTGCCAGCGGAACACAGGGGGGGCTTGAAAAACTGTTTTTT.

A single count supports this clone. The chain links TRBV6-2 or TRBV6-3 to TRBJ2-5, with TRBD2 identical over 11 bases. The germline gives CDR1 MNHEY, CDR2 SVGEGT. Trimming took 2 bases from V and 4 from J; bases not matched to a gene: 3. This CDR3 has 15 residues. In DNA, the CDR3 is TGTGCCAGCAGTTACGGCCTAGCGGGGGGAGAGACCCAGTACTTC. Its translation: CASSYGLAGGETQYF.

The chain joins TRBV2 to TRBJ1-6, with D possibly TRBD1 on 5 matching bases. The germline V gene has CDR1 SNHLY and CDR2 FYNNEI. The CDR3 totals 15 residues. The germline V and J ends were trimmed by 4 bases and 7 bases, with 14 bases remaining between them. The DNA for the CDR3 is TGTGCCAGCAGTGGAACGACGGGGGGGAATTCACCCCTCCACTTT. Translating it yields CASSGTTGGNSPLHF.

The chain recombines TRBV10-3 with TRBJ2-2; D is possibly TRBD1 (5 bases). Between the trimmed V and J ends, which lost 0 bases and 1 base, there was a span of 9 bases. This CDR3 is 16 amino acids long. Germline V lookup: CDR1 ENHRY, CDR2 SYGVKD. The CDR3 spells CAISESRRGNTGELFF. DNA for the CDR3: TGTGCCATCAGTGAGTCCAGAAGGGGGAACACCGGGGAGCTGTTTTTT.

The CDR3 nucleotides are TGCAGCGTTGATGGCACAGGGGGCTCTACCTACGAGCAGTACTTC. This translates into CSVDGTGGSTYEQYF. V gene TRBV29-1 combines with J gene TRBJ2-7; 9 positions agree with TRBD1. Trimming at V came to 3 bases and at J to 2 bases, leaving 8 bases not matched to a gene. The length of the CDR3 is 15 residues. Germline loops: CDR1 SQVTM, CDR2 ANQGSEA.

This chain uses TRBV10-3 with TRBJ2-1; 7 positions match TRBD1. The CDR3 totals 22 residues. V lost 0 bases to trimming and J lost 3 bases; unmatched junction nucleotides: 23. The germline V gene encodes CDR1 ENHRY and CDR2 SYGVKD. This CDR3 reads CAISESTTRQTDRQGYYNEQFF. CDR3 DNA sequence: TGTGCCATCAGTGAGTCGACAACCAGACAGACCGACCGACAGGGATACTACAATGAGCAGTTCTTC.

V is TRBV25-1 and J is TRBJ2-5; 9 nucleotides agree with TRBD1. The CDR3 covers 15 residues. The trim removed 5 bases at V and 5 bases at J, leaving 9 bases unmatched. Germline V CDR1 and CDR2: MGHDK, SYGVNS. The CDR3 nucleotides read TGTGCCAGCAGTTACAACAGGGGGCTTGGGGAGACCCAGTACTTC. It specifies CASSYNRGLGETQYF. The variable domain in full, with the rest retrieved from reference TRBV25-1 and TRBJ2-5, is EADIYQTPRYLVIGTGKKITLECSQTMGHDKMYWYQQDPGMELHLIHYSYGVNSTEKGDLSSESTVSRIRTEHFPLTLESARPSHTSQYLCASSYNRGLGETQYFGPGTRLLVL.

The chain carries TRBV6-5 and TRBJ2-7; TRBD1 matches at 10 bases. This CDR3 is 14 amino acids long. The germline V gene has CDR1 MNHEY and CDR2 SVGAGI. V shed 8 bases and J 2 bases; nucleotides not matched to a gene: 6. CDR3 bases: TGTGCCAGCGGACAGGGGGGCTCCCCCTACGAGCAGTACTTC. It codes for CASGQGGSPYEQYF.